These T cell receptor beta chains were read from a single sample in a study of long-term antiretroviral therapy in people with HIV. Profiled with immunoSEQ multiplex PCR; TCRdb holds only in-frame clones, not every one. This table has fewer than 20,000 clones, around 84% appearing once. The sequenced sample was unsorted PBMCs, obtained 0.1 years after starting antiretroviral therapy. Receptors originate from a man aged 18 to 30 with HIV. Both conserved end residues are part of each CDR3. A D gene is named only where the DNA matches it firmly. Clone size is not always given. Where it is, it says once, few, many or a class for expanded clones.

>15|once|TRBV4-3|TRBJ2-7|-
TGCGCCAGCAGCCAAGATGGGTCAGGGGCCTACGAGCAGTACTTC
CASSQDGSGAYEQYF
>12|-|TRBV7-9|TRBJ2-3|-
TGTGCCAGCAGCTTAATCACAGATACGCAGTATTTT
CASSLITDTQYF
>14|-|TRBV4-2|TRBJ2-7|TRBD1
TGTGCCAGCAGCCAAGGGGACAGGGTTAACGAGCAGTACTTC
CASSQGDRVNEQYF
>11|-|TRBV7-9|TRBJ2-1|-
TGTGCCAGCAGCCCTAGTTATGAGCAGTTCTTC
CASSPSYEQFF
>17|-|TRBV7-9|TRBJ2-7|-
TGTGCCACCACGTCCGAGACCCCAGGGAATTTCTTTTACGAGCAGTACTTC
CATTSETPGNFFYEQYF
>15|once|TRBV6-5|TRBJ1-5|-
TGTGCCAGCAGTTACTCCGAATCAGGAGGACAGCCCCAGCATTTT
CASSYSESGGQPQHF
>17|-|TRBV4-2|TRBJ2-1|-
TGTGCCAGCAGCCCCCAAGCGGACGGCGGGGGCATTAATGAGCAGTTCTTC
CASSPQADGGGINEQFF
>15|-|TRBV13|TRBJ1-1|TRBD1
TGTGCCAGCAGCAACAGGGGGCTGTCGAACACTGAAGCTTTCTTT
CASSNRGLSNTEAFF
>15|once|TRBV19|TRBJ2-7|TRBD1
TGTGCCAGTAGTATAGGGGCAGGGGGTTTCGACGAGCAGTACTTC
CASSIGAGGFDEQYF
>15|once|TRBV4-1|TRBJ2-3|-
TGCGCCAGCAGCCAACAGGGATTTGGCACAGATACGCAGTATTTT
CASSQQGFGTDTQYF
>14|few|TRBV7-9|TRBJ2-1|-
TGTGCCGGGGCCCTTAGGGAATGGGGTTATGAGCAGTTCTTC
CAGALREWGYEQFF
>16|-|TRBV7-2|TRBJ1-6|-
TGTGCCAGCAGCGTGGATCTAGGGGCCTATAATTCACCCCTCCACTTT
CASSVDLGAYNSPLHF
>16|-|TRBV27|TRBJ1-2|TRBD1
TGTGCCAGCAGTATCAGAGGGACAGGGGGAGACGAAGGCTACACCTTC
CASSIRGTGGDEGYTF
>16|-|TRBV21-1|TRBJ1-1|-
TGTGCCAGCAGCATACCCCGTGAGACAGGGGACACTGAAGCTTTCTTT
CASSIPRETGDTEAFF
>17|-|TRBV23-1|TRBJ2-7|-
TGCGCCAGCAGTCAATCCTCCCCCGGCAAAGCGGGTTACGAGCAGTACTTC
CASSQSSPGKAGYEQYF
>14|-|TRBV13|TRBJ2-7|TRBD2
TGTGCCAGCAGCGATAGCGGGGGTGCCTACGAGCAGTACTTC
CASSDSGGAYEQYF
>15|-|TRBV4-2|TRBJ1-1|-
TGTGCCAGCAGCCAAGAAACGGGGGCGAACACTGAAGCTTTCTTT
CASSQETGANTEAFF
>21|once|TRBV9|TRBJ2-6|TRBD1
TGTGCCAGCAGCGCAACCCTCCGCGGGACAGGCTATCTCTCTGGGGCCAACGTCCTGACTTTC
CASSATLRGTGYLSGANVLTF
>13|-|TRBV19|TRBJ2-4|TRBD1
TGTGCCAGTAGTGTGGGACAGGAAAACATTCAGTACTTC
CASSVGQENIQYF
>14|few|TRBV6-6|TRBJ2-1|-
TGTGCCAGCAGTCCCGGGCAGGGGGGAAATGAGCAGTTCTTC
CASSPGQGGNEQFF
>13|-|TRBV9|TRBJ1-5|-
TGTGCCAGCAGCGTAGACGGGGCTGGTCCCCAGCATTTT
CASSVDGAGPQHF
>16|-|TRBV19|TRBJ2-3|TRBD2
TGTGCCAGTAGTATCCTCGCGGGAGGAACTACAGATACGCAGTATTTT
CASSILAGGTTDTQYF
>15|-|TRBV5-4|TRBJ2-5|TRBD2
TGTGCCAGCCGAGGGAGCGGGGGGTATGGAGAGACCCAGTACTTC
CASRGSGGYGETQYF
>15|-|TRBV6-5|TRBJ1-1|TRBD1
TGTGCCAGCAGCTCCGGGACAGGGGGTTTCACTGAAGCTTTCTTT
CASSSGTGGFTEAFF
>14|-|TRBV4-2|TRBJ1-4|-
TGTGCCAGCAGCCAAGTTACGGAGAATGAAAAACTGTTTTTT
CASSQVTENEKLFF
>16|once|TRBV9|TRBJ2-2|TRBD1
TGTGCCAGCAGAAACTCCGGGACAGGCGACACCGGGGAGCTGTTTTTT
CASRNSGTGDTGELFF
>15|-|TRBV6-6|TRBJ2-1|TRBD2
TGTGCCAGCAAGACTAGCGGGGGGGCCGGAAATGAGCAGTTCTTC
CASKTSGGAGNEQFF
>13|-|TRBV9|TRBJ2-2|-
TGTGCCAGCAGCGTAGACGGCACCGGGGAGCTGTTTTTT
CASSVDGTGELFF
>14|-|TRBV4-3|TRBJ2-1|-
TGCGCCAGCAGCCAAGCCGGGCCCAGGGATGAGCAGTTCTTC
CASSQAGPRDEQFF
>13|-|TRBV29-1|TRBJ2-7|-
TGCAGCGTTGGAGGAGGACAGCCCTACGAGCAGTACTTC
CSVGGGQPYEQYF
>15|-|TRBV9|TRBJ1-5|-
TGTGCCAGCAGTCTGGGGGGGGTGGAGGGACAGCCCCAGCATTTT
CASSLGGVEGQPQHF
>13|medium-sized|TRBV6-4|TRBJ1-2|TRBD1
TGTGCCAGCAGCCGGGACAGGAACTATGGCTACACCTTC
CASSRDRNYGYTF
>12|-|TRBV6-1|TRBJ1-2|-
TGTGCCAGCAGTGAATCCGGGTACGGCTACACCTTC
CASSESGYGYTF
>14|-|TRBV19|TRBJ1-2|TRBD1
TGTGCCAGTAGTATATACAGGGGGCGAGATGGCTACACCTTC
CASSIYRGRDGYTF
>14|-|TRBV6-5|TRBJ1-1|-
TGTGCCAGCAGTTACACGGGATGGAACACTGAAGCTTTCTTT
CASSYTGWNTEAFF
>14|-|TRBV5-4|TRBJ2-1|TRBD2
TGTGCCAGCAATCCCGCGGGAGGCGAGAATGAGCAGTTCTTC
CASNPAGGENEQFF
>14|-|TRBV9|TRBJ2-1|TRBD2
TGTGCCAGCAGCTTTAGCGGGCTAAACAATGAGCAGTTCTTC
CASSFSGLNNEQFF
>16|-|TRBV6-6|TRBJ1-5|TRBD1
TGTGCCAGCAGTACGCGGACAGGGCGTCCCGATCAGCCCCAGCATTTT
CASSTRTGRPDQPQHF
>14|once|TRBV5-8|TRBJ2-5|TRBD1
TGTGCCAGCAGCCACGGGACAGTTGAGGAGACCCAGTACTTC
CASSHGTVEETQYF
>14|few|TRBV7-3|TRBJ2-3|TRBD1
TGTGCCAGCAGCTGGACAGGGGGCACAGATACGCAGTATTTT
CASSWTGGTDTQYF
>14|-|TRBV2|TRBJ2-7|TRBD1
TGTGCCAGCAACCCTACGGGACAGACCTACGAGCAGTACTTC
CASNPTGQTYEQYF
>11|once|TRBV29-1|TRBJ2-7|-
TGCAGCGTTGAGGGACCTCTGGAGCAGTACTTC
CSVEGPLEQYF
>12|-|TRBV6-5|TRBJ1-1|-
TGTGCCAGCAGTTACCAGAACACTGAAGCTTTCTTT
CASSYQNTEAFF
>13|-|TRBV7-9|TRBJ1-1|-
TGTGCCAGCAGCTTACCTGAGGGATTCGAAGCTTTCTTT
CASSLPEGFEAFF
>17|once|TRBV7-8|TRBJ2-5|TRBD2
TGTGCCAGCAGCTCCGGACTAGCGGGAGGGTACCAAGAGACCCAGTACTTC
CASSSGLAGGYQETQYF
>13|-|TRBV4-2|TRBJ1-1|-
TGTGCCAGCAGCGCAAGTTTGAACACTGAAGCTTTCTTT
CASSASLNTEAFF
>12|-|TRBV10-3|TRBJ1-4|-
TGTGCCATCAGGGAGACAGAGGAAAAACTGTTTTTT
CAIRETEEKLFF
>16|-|TRBV7-9|TRBJ2-7|-
TGTGCCAGCAGCGATCAAAACGCCAGGGGACCCTACGAGCAGTACTTC
CASSDQNARGPYEQYF
>13|-|TRBV5-6|TRBJ1-2|-
TGTGCCAGCAGCAATGGACAGACTTATGGCTACACCTTC
CASSNGQTYGYTF
>11|-|TRBV20-1|TRBJ1-1|-
TGCAGTGCTAAGGGGAACACTGAAGCTTTCTTT
CSAKGNTEAFF
>14|-|TRBV7-9|TRBJ2-5|-
TGTGCCAGCAGCTTACAGTTTCTTCAAGAGACCCAGTACTTC
CASSLQFLQETQYF